Given below is one T cell receptor beta chain in context. What it binds is unknown. Libraries were prepared by immunoSEQ multiplex PCR; TCRdb keeps only in-frame clonotypes and omits some of them. The sample contains some 250,000 clones, around nine tenths of which appear only once. Treatment given: roughly 19 received Ad26.COV2.S at low or high dose, single or two shots; a few received placebo; per-sample allocation not given. It was on day 63 after the first vaccine or placebo injection that samples were taken. As its vector, the vaccine had Ad26, which expressed Wuhan-strain SARS-CoV-2 spike. This entry comes from a study of Ad26.COV2.S vaccination and SARS-CoV-2 variants. Points from the study as a whole: There was reportedly substantial breadth in spike-specific CD8+ and CD4+ T cell responses after vaccination. The study found higher spike-specific TCR breadth in vaccine than placebo recipients.

V lost 2 bases, J lost 4 bases, and 5 bases stayed unmatched. Germline V gene sequence: CDR1 SGHKS, CDR2 YYEKEE (reference sequence). The CDR3 loop spans 14 amino acids. The sequenced sample was peripheral blood, obtained in a trial of Ad26.COV2.S vaccine versus placebo. The chain links TRBV5-5 to TRBJ1-1, with 7 positions matching TRBD1. The TCR was taken from a person between 18 and 59 years old who received the Ad26.COV2.S COVID-19 vaccine or a placebo. The DNA for the CDR3 is TGTGCCAGCAGCTTACAGGGGAGTCCCACTGAAGCTTTCTTT. Its protein is CASSLQGSPTEAFF. Combining the CDR3 with reference TRBV5-5 and TRBJ1-1 gives the whole variable domain DAGVTQSPTHLIKTRGQQVTLRCSPISGHKSVSWYQQVLGQGPQFIFQYYEKEERGRGNFPDRFSARQFPNYSSELNVNALLLGDSALYLCASSLQGSPTEAFFGQGTRLTVV.